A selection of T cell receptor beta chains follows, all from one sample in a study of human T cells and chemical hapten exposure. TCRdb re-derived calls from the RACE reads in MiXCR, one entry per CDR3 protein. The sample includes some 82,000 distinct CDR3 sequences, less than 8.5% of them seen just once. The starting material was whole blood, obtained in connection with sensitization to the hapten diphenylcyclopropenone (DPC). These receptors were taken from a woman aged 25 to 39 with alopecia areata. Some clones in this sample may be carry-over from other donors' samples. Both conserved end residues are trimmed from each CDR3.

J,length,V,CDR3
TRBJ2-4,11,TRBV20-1,SARVTPQNIQY
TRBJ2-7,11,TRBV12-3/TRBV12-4,ASRRDGSYEQY
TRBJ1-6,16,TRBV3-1,ASSPRQLVSQLHSPLH
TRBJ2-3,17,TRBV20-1,SASIIPRTSGGATDTQY
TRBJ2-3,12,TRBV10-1,ASSHRGQVDTQY
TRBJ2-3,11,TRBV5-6,ASSLVWTDTQY
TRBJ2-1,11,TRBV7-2,ASSLGVGDEQF
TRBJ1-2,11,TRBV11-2,ASRRDNNYGYT
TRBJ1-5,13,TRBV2,ASSPQGRGNQPQH
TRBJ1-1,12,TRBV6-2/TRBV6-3,ASSYKTGVTEAF
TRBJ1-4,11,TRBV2,ASTPDRGRGLF
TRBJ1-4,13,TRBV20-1,SALKDGNANEKLF
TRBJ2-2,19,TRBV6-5,ASSLNPTGTSGGAYAGELF
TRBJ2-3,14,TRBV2,ASSEAGLVSTDTQY